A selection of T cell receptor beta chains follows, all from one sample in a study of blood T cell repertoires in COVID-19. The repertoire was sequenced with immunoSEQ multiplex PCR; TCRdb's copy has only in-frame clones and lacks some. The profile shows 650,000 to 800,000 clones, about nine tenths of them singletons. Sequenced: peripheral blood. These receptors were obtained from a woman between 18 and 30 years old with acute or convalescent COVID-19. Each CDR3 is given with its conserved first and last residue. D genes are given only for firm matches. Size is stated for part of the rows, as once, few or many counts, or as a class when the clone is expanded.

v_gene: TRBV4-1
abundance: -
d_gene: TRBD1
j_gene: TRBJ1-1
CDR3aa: CASRPTGRTEAFF
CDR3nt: TGCGCCAGCAGACCGACAGGGCGTACTGAAGCTTTCTTT

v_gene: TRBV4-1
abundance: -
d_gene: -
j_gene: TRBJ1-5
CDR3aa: CASSQRVIGSQPQHF
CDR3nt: TGCGCCAGCAGCCAACGGGTAATCGGCTCTCAGCCCCAGCATTTT

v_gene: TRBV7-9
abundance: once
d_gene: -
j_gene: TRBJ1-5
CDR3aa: CASSLYEGANQPQHF
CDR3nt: TGTGCCAGCAGCTTATATGAGGGCGCCAATCAGCCCCAGCATTTT

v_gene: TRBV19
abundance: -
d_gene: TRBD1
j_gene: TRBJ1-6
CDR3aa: CASSASGTANSPLHF
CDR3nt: TGTGCCAGTAGTGCTTCCGGGACAGCTAATTCACCCCTCCACTTT

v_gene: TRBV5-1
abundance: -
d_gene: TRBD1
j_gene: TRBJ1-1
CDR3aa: CASSSPTGPAEAFF
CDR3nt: TGCGCCAGCAGCTCGCCGACAGGGCCCGCTGAAGCTTTCTTT

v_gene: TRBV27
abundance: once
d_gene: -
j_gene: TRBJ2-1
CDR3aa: CASSSPPRQRPEQFF
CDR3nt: TGTGCCAGCAGTTCCCCACCCCGACAGAGGCCCGAGCAGTTCTTC

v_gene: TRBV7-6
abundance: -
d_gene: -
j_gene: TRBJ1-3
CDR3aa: CASSRSGDSGNTIYF
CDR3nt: TGTGCCAGCAGCCGATCCGGAGATTCCGGAAACACCATATATTTT

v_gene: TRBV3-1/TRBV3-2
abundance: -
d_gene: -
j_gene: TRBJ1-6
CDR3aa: CASSPRRDSYNSPLHF
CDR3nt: TGTGCCAGCAGCCCCCGGCGGGACTCCTATAATTCACCCCTCCACTTT

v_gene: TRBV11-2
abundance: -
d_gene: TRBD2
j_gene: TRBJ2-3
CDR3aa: CASSQSGLVIDTQYF
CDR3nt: TGTGCCAGCAGCCAATCAGGACTAGTAATAGATACGCAGTATTTT

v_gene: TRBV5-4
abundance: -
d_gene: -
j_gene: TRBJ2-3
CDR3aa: CASSSPNKGGTDTQYF
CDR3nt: TGTGCCAGCAGCTCCCCTAATAAGGGGGGCACAGATACGCAGTATTTT

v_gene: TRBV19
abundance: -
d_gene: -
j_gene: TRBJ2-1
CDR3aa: CASSMEGQPSNEQFF
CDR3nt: TGTGCCAGTAGTATGGAGGGACAGCCTTCGAATGAGCAGTTCTTC

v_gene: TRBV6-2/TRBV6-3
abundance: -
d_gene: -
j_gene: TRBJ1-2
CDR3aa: CASSHSYGYTF
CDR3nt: TGTGCCAGCAGCCATAGCTATGGCTACACCTTC

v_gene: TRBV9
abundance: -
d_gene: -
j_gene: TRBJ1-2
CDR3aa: CASSATGTYGYTF
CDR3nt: TGTGCCAGCAGCGCCACAGGGACCTATGGCTACACCTTC

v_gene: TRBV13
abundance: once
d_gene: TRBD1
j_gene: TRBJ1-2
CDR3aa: CASSSTPYGQGKNYGYTF
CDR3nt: TGTGCCAGCAGCTCCACACCTTACGGACAGGGGAAAAACTATGGCTACACCTTC

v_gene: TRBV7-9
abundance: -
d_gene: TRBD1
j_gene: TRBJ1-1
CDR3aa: CASSLQGDSEAFF
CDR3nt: TGTGCCAGCAGCCTACAGGGGGACTCTGAAGCTTTCTTT

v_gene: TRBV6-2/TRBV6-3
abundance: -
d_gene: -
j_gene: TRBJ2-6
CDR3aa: CASTPAGANVLTF
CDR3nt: TGTGCCAGCACCCCCGCTGGGGCCAACGTCCTGACTTTC

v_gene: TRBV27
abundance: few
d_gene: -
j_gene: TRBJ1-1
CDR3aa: CASSWEGRGTEAFF
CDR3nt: TGTGCCAGCTCATGGGAGGGGAGGGGTACTGAAGCTTTCTTT

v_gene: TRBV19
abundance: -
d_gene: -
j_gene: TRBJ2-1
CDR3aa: CASSPSDRIAGQFF
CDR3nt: TGTGCCAGTAGCCCTTCGGACAGAATCGCGGGGCAGTTCTTC

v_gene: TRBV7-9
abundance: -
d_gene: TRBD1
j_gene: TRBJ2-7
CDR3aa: CASSGKTGNVYEQYF
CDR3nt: TGTGCCAGCAGCGGAAAGACAGGGAACGTTTACGAGCAGTACTTC

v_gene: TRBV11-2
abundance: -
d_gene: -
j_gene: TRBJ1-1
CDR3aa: CASSHDPRAEAFF
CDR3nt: TGTGCCAGCAGCCACGATCCGAGGGCTGAAGCTTTCTTT

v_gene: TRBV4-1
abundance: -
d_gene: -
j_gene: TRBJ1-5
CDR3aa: CASSQDQEGRENQPQHF
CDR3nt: TGCGCCAGCAGCCAAGATCAGGAGGGGAGGGAAAATCAGCCCCAGCATTTT

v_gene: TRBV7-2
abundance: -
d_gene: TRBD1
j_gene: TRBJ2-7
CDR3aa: CASSQGQGTTYEQYF
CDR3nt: TGTGCCAGCAGCCAAGGACAGGGTACCACCTACGAGCAGTACTTC

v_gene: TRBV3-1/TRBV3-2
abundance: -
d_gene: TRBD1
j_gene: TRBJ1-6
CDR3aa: CASTPGTGYGNSPLHF
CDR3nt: TGTGCCAGCACCCCGGGGACAGGGTACGGTAATTCACCCCTCCACTTT